One and the same sample provided the 25 T cell receptor beta chains below, sequenced in a study of blood T cell repertoires in COVID-19. Method: immunoSEQ multiplex PCR; TCRdb's copy keeps in-frame clones and lacks some. The data contain about 220,000 clones, roughly 80% of them singletons. The sample comprised PBMCs or T cells enriched from blood (not recorded which). These receptors originate from a woman aged 40 to 50 with acute COVID-19.

V gene TRBV7-9 combines with J gene TRBJ1-3; D uncertain. From germline, CDR1 is SEHNR and CDR2 FQNEAQ (reference sequence). Trimming cost V 6 bases and J 7 bases, with 10 bases left between them. The CDR3 has 12 amino acids. CDR3 in amino acids: CASRRDGNTIYF. CDR3 in DNA: TGTGCCAGCAGGAGGGATGGGAACACCATATATTTT.

The gene calls are TRBV4-2 and TRBJ2-5; TRBD2 matches 7 bases. CDR3 length: 16 amino acids. The J segment lost 0 bases and the V segment lost 0 bases, leaving 4 bases of the junction unmatched. Germline V gene sequence: CDR1 LGHNA, CDR2 YNFKEQ. The CDR3 sequence: CASSQELAEYQETQYF. Here the CDR3 DNA reads TGTGCCAGCAGCCAAGAGCTAGCGGAGTACCAAGAGACCCAGTACTTC.

A remark on this clone: At the DNA level, this CDR3 is encoded by other sequences in the same sample as well. This chain joins TRBV24-1 and TRBJ2-3; 11 bases are a match to TRBD2. The V gene end was trimmed by 2 bases and the J gene end by 2 bases; junction bases not matched to a gene: 5. Germline CDR1 reads KGHDR; CDR2 reads SFDVKD. The CDR3 runs to 17 residues. The CDR3 protein is CATSDSGTSGFTDTQYF. The CDR3 bases are TGTGCCACCAGTGATTCCGGGACTAGCGGATTCACAGATACGCAGTATTTT.

V usage is TRBV5-5 and J usage is TRBJ2-1; 9 bases agree with TRBD2. The length of the CDR3 is 15 residues. CDR1 SGHKS and CDR2 YYEKEE come from the germline V gene (reference sequence). The ends lost 2 bases at V and 9 bases at J; junction bases unmatched: 9. CDR3 residues: CASSLIIAGDGEQFF. The CDR3 nucleotides read TGTGCCAGCAGCTTAATCATAGCGGGAGATGGTGAGCAGTTCTTC. Filled out from reference TRBV5-5 and TRBJ2-1, the complete variable domain reads DAGVTQSPTHLIKTRGQQVTLRCSPISGHKSVSWYQQVLGQGPQFIFQYYEKEERGRGNFPDRFSARQFPNYSSELNVNALLLGDSALYLCASSLIIAGDGEQFFGPGTRLTVL.

The V gene is TRBV19, the J gene TRBJ2-2, with 7 positions matching TRBD2. Trimming at V came to 4 bases and at J to 2 bases, leaving 1 base not matched to a gene. Germline V gives CDR1 LNHDA, CDR2 SQIVND (reference sequence). This CDR3 comprises 14 residues. The CDR3 region is CASSTGGNTGELFF. The CDR3 DNA is TGTGCCAGTAGTACGGGGGGTAACACCGGGGAGCTGTTTTTT.

This clone has only one observation. The chain recombines TRBV7-9 with TRBJ1-6; the D gene is possibly TRBD1 (5 bases). CDR1 is SEHNR, CDR2 FQNEAQ, per germline (reference sequence). The CDR3 has 15 amino acids. Trimming took 4 bases from V and 5 from J, leaving 12 bases between them. The CDR3 region is CASSSLRQNNSPLHF. CDR3 nucleotides: TGTGCCAGCAGCTCTCTCCGACAGAATAATTCACCCCTCCACTTT.

V and J are TRBV6-5 and TRBJ1-4; 7 nucleotides agree with TRBD1. The CDR3 has 13 residues. V lost 6 bases and J lost 8; bases outside the gene matches: 6. In germline, CDR1 is MNHEY, CDR2 SVGAGI. The CDR3 DNA reads TGTGCCAGCAGAACAGGGGTAAAAGAAAAACTGTTTTTT. It encodes CASRTGVKEKLFF.

The J gene is TRBJ2-7, the V gene TRBV29-1; 8 bases are shared with TRBD1. The length of the CDR3 is 14 residues. Germline CDR1 and CDR2: SQVTM and ANQGSEA. V shed 4 bases, J shed 0 bases, and the junction held 5 bases outside the gene matches. CDR3 DNA: TGCAGCGTTGCCGGCGACAGGGGCTCCTACGAGCAGTACTTC. Amino acids: CSVAGDRGSYEQYF.

The chain recombines TRBV4-1 with TRBJ1-4; 7 nucleotides agree with TRBD1. This CDR3 is 14 amino acids long. With 3 bases clipped from V and 8 bases from J, the junction kept 6 bases outside the gene matches. Looked up from germline, CDR1 is MGHRA and CDR2 is YSYEKL. The CDR3 DNA sequence: TGCGCCAGCAGCCAGGAAGGGACAGCCGAAAAACTGTTTTTT. Amino acid sequence: CASSQEGTAEKLFF.

CDR3 DNA: TGTGCCAGCAGCGGAGACAGGGGATCCTCGTTCGAGCAGTACTTC. It codes for CASSGDRGSSFEQYF. This chain joins TRBV16 and TRBJ2-7; the match to TRBD1 covers 8 bases. This CDR3 contains 15 residues. Germline trimming cut 5 bases from V and 6 bases from J; bases unmatched to any gene: 12. CDR1 is KGHSY, CDR2 FQNENV, per germline.

J is TRBJ2-2 and V is TRBV5-1, with 12 bases that match TRBD2. Germline CDR1 reads SGHRS; CDR2 reads YFSETQ. The CDR3 has 16 residues. The ends lost 5 bases at V and 7 bases at J; junction bases unmatched: 9. The CDR3 sequence: CASSPTSGSYGGELFF. CDR3 in DNA: TGCGCCAGCAGTCCGACTAGCGGGAGTTACGGCGGGGAGCTGTTTTTT.

The V and J genes are TRBV4-1 and TRBJ1-1; D is undetermined. Germline V lookup: CDR1 MGHRA, CDR2 YSYEKL. The CDR3 covers 19 residues. V was shortened by 0 bases and J by 5 bases, with 25 bases between the two germline ends. The CDR3 region has the DNA TGCGCCAGCAGCCAAGATCGCTTATCCGGGCCCTCGCGAGGGACTGAAGCTTTCTTT. It encodes CASSQDRLSGPSRGTEAFF.

The chain combines TRBV7-6 with TRBJ2-7; TRBD2 is a possible D gene (6 bases). Trimming took 5 bases from V and 3 from J, leaving 23 bases between them. Germline V gene data show CDR1 as SGHVS and CDR2 as FNYEAQ. CDR3 length: 17 residues. The CDR3 spells CASSPLVGGGANYEQYF. As DNA, the CDR3 is TGTGCCAGCAGCCCGTTGGTGGGTGGCGGGGCAAACTACGAGCAGTACTTC.

This clone showed up just a few times. The chain uses TRBV18 and TRBJ2-4, with 9 bases identical to TRBD1. J was trimmed by 1 base and V by 3 bases; bases with no gene match: 4. CDR3 length: 16 residues. CDR1 and CDR2 from the germline V gene are KGHSH and LQKENI. The CDR3 DNA follows: TGTGCCAGCTCACCTACAGGGGGCGCCGCCAAAAACATTCAGTACTTC. It translates to CASSPTGGAAKNIQYF.

The chain carries TRBV5-4 and TRBJ1-4; D possibly corresponds to TRBD1 (6 bases). CDR3 size: 16 residues. V lost 4 bases and J lost 0, with 13 bases in between. Germline V gene data show CDR1 as SGHNT and CDR2 as YYREEE (reference sequence). CDR3 residues: CASSLMTGATNEKLFF. Written as DNA, the CDR3 is TGTGCCAGCAGCCTTATGACAGGCGCAACTAATGAAAAACTGTTTTTT. The full variable domain, in which reference TRBV5-4 and TRBJ1-4 provide the parts outside the CDR3, is ETGVTQSPTHLIKTRGQQVTLRCSSQSGHNTVSWYQQALGQGPQFIFQYYREEENGRGNFPPRFSGLQFPNYSSELNVNALELDDSALYLCASSLMTGATNEKLFFGSGTQLSVL.

Here the CDR3 DNA reads TGTGCCAGCAGCCCCCTGTCACAGGGACAAGGGAACACTGAAGCTTTCTTT. This translates into CASSPLSQGQGNTEAFF. The chain joins TRBV7-3 to TRBJ1-1, with TRBD1 as a possible D gene (6 bases). Trimming left V 5 bases short and J 1 base short, with 20 bases between. The CDR3 has 17 amino acids. Germline CDR1 SGHTA, CDR2 FQGTGA.

This clone was found a few times. The chain joins TRBV5-4 to TRBJ2-7; D may be TRBD1 (6 bases). The CDR3 is 14 amino acids. V shed 2 bases and J shed 2 bases, with 11 bases lying between them. Germline V gene sequence: CDR1 SGHNT, CDR2 YYREEE (reference sequence). CDR3 region: CASSLSGAPYEQYF. DNA for the CDR3: TGTGCCAGCAGCTTATCAGGGGCCCCCTACGAGCAGTACTTC. The full variable domain, completed using reference TRBV5-4 and TRBJ2-7, is ETGVTQSPTHLIKTRGQQVTLRCSSQSGHNTVSWYQQALGQGPQFIFQYYREEENGRGNFPPRFSGLQFPNYSSELNVNALELDDSALYLCASSLSGAPYEQYFGPGTRLTVT.

The chain combines TRBV7-9 with TRBJ1-6; D call uncertain. The CDR3 sequence is 14 residues long. Trimming stripped 8 bases from V and 1 base from J, with 9 bases between. Germline V gene data show CDR1 as SEHNR and CDR2 as FQNEAQ (reference sequence). CDR3 amino acids: CASAGGSYNSPLHF. DNA of the CDR3: TGTGCCAGCGCGGGTGGGTCCTATAATTCACCCCTCCACTTT. The full variable domain, its missing parts supplied by reference TRBV7-9 and TRBJ1-6, is DTGVSQNPRHKITKRGQNVTFRCDPISEHNRLYWYRQTLGQGPEFLTYFQNEAQLEKSRLLSDRFSAERPKGSFSTLEIQRTEQGDSAMYLCASAGGSYNSPLHFGNGTRLTVT.

V gene TRBV13 combines with J gene TRBJ2-3, with a weak D call TRBD2 (5 bases). The length of the CDR3 is 14 residues. Germline V gene lookup returns CDR1 PRHDT and CDR2 FYEKMQ (reference sequence). The V end was cut by 5 bases, the J end by 0 bases, with 9 bases between. Written as DNA, the CDR3 is TGTGCCAGCAGCAGGCTAGCCAGCACAGATACGCAGTATTTT. Its translation is CASSRLASTDTQYF.

The chain links TRBV11-2 to TRBJ2-5, with TRBD2 identical over 12 bases. Trimming cost V 1 base and J 3 bases; bases outside gene matches: 3. The CDR3 runs to 16 residues. Germline V CDR1 and CDR2: SGHAT, FQNNGV. CDR3 DNA sequence: TGTGCCAGCAGCTTAGGGAGGACTAGCGGGAAAGAGACCCAGTACTTC. Residues: CASSLGRTSGKETQYF.

This clone appeared a single time. The chain couples TRBV5-1 to TRBJ2-2; no firm D call. The germline V gene encodes CDR1 SGHRS and CDR2 YFSETQ. Between the trimmed V and J ends, which lost 0 bases and 1 base, there was a span of 4 bases. CDR3 length: 14 amino acids. CDR3: CASSLGGNTGELFF. DNA of the CDR3: TGCGCCAGCAGCTTGGGCGGGAACACCGGGGAGCTGTTTTTT.

The chain joins TRBV6-1 to TRBJ2-1, with no clear D. Per the germline V gene, CDR1 is MNHNS and CDR2 is SASEGT. Trimming stripped 1 base from V and 1 base from J, with 14 bases between. CDR3 length equals 17 residues. CDR3 coding DNA: TGTGCCAGCAGTGAAGTGTTGTCTCTCCTTTCCTACAATGAGCAGTTCTTC. Translated: CASSEVLSLLSYNEQFF.

The CDR3 DNA follows: TGTGCCAGCAGTCGCGGGGGAGATACGCAGTATTTT. It is translated as CASSRGGDTQYF. V usage is TRBV28 and J usage is TRBJ2-3; 7 bases line up with TRBD2. CDR1 is MDHEN, CDR2 SYDVKM, per germline. The CDR3 has 12 residues. Germline trimming cut 5 bases from V and 5 bases from J; bases unmatched to any gene: 1.

This clone was seen repeatedly, ten times or more. The gene calls are TRBV5-1 and TRBJ1-2, with D tentatively TRBD1 (6 bases). The ends were cut back, 3 bases at V and 8 bases at J, with 17 bases in the middle. The CDR3 has 14 residues. Germline CDR1 is SGHRS and CDR2 is YFSETQ. This CDR3 reads CASSWSTGQEGYTF. DNA for the CDR3: TGCGCCAGCAGCTGGTCCACGGGACAAGAAGGCTACACCTTC. Drawing the rest from reference TRBV5-1 and TRBJ1-2, the complete variable domain is KAGVTQTPRYLIKTRGQQVTLSCSPISGHRSVSWYQQTPGQGLQFLFEYFSETQRNKGNFPGRFSGRQFSNSRSEMNVSTLELGDSALYLCASSWSTGQEGYTFGSGTRLTVV.

The J gene is TRBJ2-5, the V gene TRBV28; D unresolved. This CDR3 comprises 14 residues. Trimming removed 6 bases at V and 5 bases at J, with 16 bases between. Germline values: CDR1 MDHEN, CDR2 SYDVKM. CDR3 DNA sequence: TGTGCCAGCAGCCCCCCCAACACAGTGGAGACCCAGTACTTC. Translation: CASSPPNTVETQYF.